Presented here are 15 T cell receptor beta chains from one specimen sequenced in a study of CD8 T cells in ankylosing spondylitis. TCRdb passed the 5' RACE reads through MiXCR, listing each CDR3 protein once. This table holds a few hundred thousand distinct CDR3 sequences, approximately 11% found once. Input material: blood, either unsorted or a sorted T cell fraction (not recorded which). Source of these receptors: a male donor with ankylosing spondylitis or in good health (not recorded which).

This clonotype turned up a few times. This chain links TRBV12-3 or TRBV12-4 with TRBJ1-5; D not certain. This CDR3 has 14 amino acids. With 3 bases removed from V and 4 bases from J, the gap between germline ends came to 10 bases. This CDR3 reads CASSFGRNNQPQHF. The DNA for the CDR3 is TGTGCCAGCAGTTTCGGTCGGAATAATCAGCCCCAGCATTTT.

This clonotype was counted only a few times. The J gene is TRBJ2-1, the V gene TRBV12-3 or TRBV12-4; TRBD2 agrees at 12 bases. The ends lost 5 bases at V and 8 bases at J; junction bases unmatched: 4. CDR3 length: 14 residues. The CDR3: CASSPSGRGYEQFF. In nucleotides, the CDR3 is TGTGCCAGCAGTCCTAGCGGGAGGGGCTATGAGCAGTTCTTC.

There are many counts of this clonotype. The chain combines TRBV3-1 with TRBJ2-3, with 10 bases lining up with TRBD2. The germline V gene has CDR1 LGHDT and CDR2 YNNKEL (reference sequence). The length of the CDR3 is 16 residues. With V trimmed by 4 bases and J by 5 bases, 9 bases remained unmatched. In DNA, the CDR3 is TGTGCCAGCAGCCCGTTTCCTAGCGGGAGTAAAGATACGCAGTATTTT. Translation gives CASSPFPSGSKDTQYF.

Within the sample, this clonotype is medium-sized. The V gene is TRBV4-2, the J gene TRBJ2-7; possible D gene TRBD1, 6 bases. V lost 1 base to trimming and J lost 0 bases, with 19 bases between them. This CDR3 has 18 residues. Germline CDR1 reads LGHNA; CDR2 reads YNFKEQ. The CDR3 spells CASSQGRVQGLGSYEQYF. CDR3 nucleotides: TGTGCCAGCAGCCAAGGGCGCGTTCAGGGGCTTGGCTCCTACGAGCAGTACTTC.

The chain combines TRBV5-6 with TRBJ2-6; D gene ambiguous. CDR3 length: 17 amino acids. From germline, CDR1 is SGHDT and CDR2 YYEEEE. The V end lost 4 bases, the J end lost 0 bases, and 14 bases lay between the germline ends. CDR3 loop: CASSTRLPSSGANVLTF. The CDR3 coding sequence is TGTGCCAGCAGCACCAGGCTCCCGAGCTCTGGGGCCAACGTCCTGACTTTC.

The chain uses TRBV2 and TRBJ1-1, with D uncertain. With 5 bases removed from V and 0 bases from J, the gap between germline ends came to 10 bases. The CDR3 runs to 14 residues. Germline V gene sequence: CDR1 SNHLY, CDR2 FYNNEI. Written as DNA, the CDR3 is TGTGCCAGCAGTCGTCAGCCGATGAACACTGAAGCTTTCTTT. As protein: CASSRQPMNTEAFF.

The J gene is TRBJ1-1, the V gene TRBV6-6; D uncertain. Germline CDR1 and CDR2: MNHNY and SVGAGI (reference sequence). The V gene lost 6 bases and the J gene lost 0 bases, with 8 bases spanning the gap. The CDR3 consists of 13 residues. CDR3 in amino acids: CASRGSMNTEAFF. DNA for the CDR3: TGTGCCAGCAGGGGAAGCATGAACACTGAAGCTTTCTTT.

The chain links TRBV21-1 to TRBJ1-6; the D segment call TRBD1 is taken from the table without a DNA check. TRBV21-1 is noted as a pseudogene. This CDR3 contains 19 residues. CDR3: CASSTPGQGLSSYNSPLHF. In DNA, the CDR3 is TGTGCCAGCAGCACCCCGGGACAGGGGCTTAGCTCCTATAATTCACCCCTCCACTTT.

This clonotype was counted ten times or more. The genes are TRBV5-1 and TRBJ2-1, with TRBD1 matching over 11 bases. CDR1 is SGHRS and CDR2 is YFSETQ in the germline V gene. The length of the CDR3 is 15 residues. Losses at the gene ends were 2 bases for V and 8 bases for J; bases not matched to a gene: 6. CDR3: CASSFIGQGADEQFF. The CDR3 region has the DNA TGCGCCAGCAGCTTTATAGGACAGGGGGCGGATGAGCAGTTCTTC.

This clonotype was counted a few times. The rearrangement links TRBV20-1 to TRBJ2-7; D is perhaps TRBD1 (7 bases). CDR3 length: 12 amino acids. Trimming removed 5 bases at V and 7 bases at J, with 15 bases between. Germline CDR1 reads DFQATT; CDR2 reads SNEGSKA (reference sequence). CDR3 sequence reads: CSARGDSLEQYF. CDR3 nucleotides: TGCAGTGCTCGCGGGGACAGCCTGGAGCAGTACTTC.

This clonotype was seen a handful of times. CDR3 in DNA: TGTGCCAGCAGCCCAGTGAAGGGGACTAACTATGGCTACACCTTC. Translation gives CASSPVKGTNYGYTF. The gene calls are TRBV7-9 and TRBJ1-2; perhaps TRBD1 as D (5 bases). Per the germline V gene, CDR1 is SEHNR and CDR2 is FQNEAQ (reference sequence). The CDR3 has 15 amino acids. V dropped 5 bases and J dropped 0 bases, with 13 bases sitting between them.

In its sample, this clonotype was seen many times. The chain recombines TRBV5-1 with TRBJ2-7; weak D call: TRBD2 (6 bases). V was trimmed by 4 bases and J by 2 bases, leaving 19 bases between them. This CDR3 region has 16 residues. CDR1 and CDR2 from the germline V gene are SGHRS and YFSETQ. In nucleotides, the CDR3 is TGCGCCAGCAGCCCGATACCGGGACTTCGAACCTACGAGCAGTACTTC. This gives the protein CASSPIPGLRTYEQYF.

This clonotype has a count of ten or more. V gene TRBV5-1 combines with J gene TRBJ2-6; D is uncertain. From germline, CDR1 is SGHRS and CDR2 YFSETQ. V was clipped by 7 bases and J by 0 bases, with 8 bases between them. The CDR3 loop spans 14 amino acids. CDR3 sequence (DNA): TGCGCCAGCTCAGAAGCCTCTGGGGCCAACGTCCTGACTTTC. Translation: CASSEASGANVLTF.

The V gene is TRBV4-1, the J gene TRBJ2-3; 9 positions match TRBD2. The CDR3 contains 15 residues. Per germline, CDR1 MGHRA and CDR2 YSYEKL. The trim removed 5 bases at V and 3 bases at J, leaving 6 bases unmatched. The DNA of the CDR3 is TGCGCCAGCAGCTCCCAGGCGGGGGGGACAGATACGCAGTATTTT. Amino acids: CASSSQAGGTDTQYF.

This rearrangement joins TRBV7-7 to TRBJ2-2; D is ambiguous. Trimming removed 1 base from V and 6 bases from J, with 6 bases in between. The CDR3 spans 13 residues. CDR1 is SSHAT, CDR2 FNYEAQ, per germline (reference sequence). The DNA of the CDR3 is TGTGCCAGCAGCTTAGATTTTCCCGGGGAGCTGTTTTTT. Residues: CASSLDFPGELFF.